This paragraph covers one T cell receptor (beta chain) sequence. V was shortened by 5 bases and J by 4 bases, with 18 bases between the two germline ends. CDR1 and CDR2 from the germline V gene are SEHNR and FQNEAQ (reference sequence). The length of the CDR3 is 16 residues. These data come from a study of blood T cell repertoires in COVID-19. Methods used by the authors: Reference gene primer amplification gave estimated nucleated cell counts. Repertoires were generated with immunoSEQ multiplex PCR, while TCRdb's copy carries only in-frame clones and drops some. Clonal size and the V and J genes are those of that table, whereas D and trimming came from the DNA. The sample includes under 150,000 clones, 60% to 85% of them seen just once.

The genes are TRBV7-9 and TRBJ1-3; D unclear. What was sequenced was peripheral blood. The sequence was collected from a woman of 80 years or more with active or convalescent COVID-19. Written as DNA, the CDR3 is TGTGCCAGCAGCGGATGGGCGCAGAAAGCAGGAAACACCATATATTTT. Encoded protein: CASSGWAQKAGNTIYF.